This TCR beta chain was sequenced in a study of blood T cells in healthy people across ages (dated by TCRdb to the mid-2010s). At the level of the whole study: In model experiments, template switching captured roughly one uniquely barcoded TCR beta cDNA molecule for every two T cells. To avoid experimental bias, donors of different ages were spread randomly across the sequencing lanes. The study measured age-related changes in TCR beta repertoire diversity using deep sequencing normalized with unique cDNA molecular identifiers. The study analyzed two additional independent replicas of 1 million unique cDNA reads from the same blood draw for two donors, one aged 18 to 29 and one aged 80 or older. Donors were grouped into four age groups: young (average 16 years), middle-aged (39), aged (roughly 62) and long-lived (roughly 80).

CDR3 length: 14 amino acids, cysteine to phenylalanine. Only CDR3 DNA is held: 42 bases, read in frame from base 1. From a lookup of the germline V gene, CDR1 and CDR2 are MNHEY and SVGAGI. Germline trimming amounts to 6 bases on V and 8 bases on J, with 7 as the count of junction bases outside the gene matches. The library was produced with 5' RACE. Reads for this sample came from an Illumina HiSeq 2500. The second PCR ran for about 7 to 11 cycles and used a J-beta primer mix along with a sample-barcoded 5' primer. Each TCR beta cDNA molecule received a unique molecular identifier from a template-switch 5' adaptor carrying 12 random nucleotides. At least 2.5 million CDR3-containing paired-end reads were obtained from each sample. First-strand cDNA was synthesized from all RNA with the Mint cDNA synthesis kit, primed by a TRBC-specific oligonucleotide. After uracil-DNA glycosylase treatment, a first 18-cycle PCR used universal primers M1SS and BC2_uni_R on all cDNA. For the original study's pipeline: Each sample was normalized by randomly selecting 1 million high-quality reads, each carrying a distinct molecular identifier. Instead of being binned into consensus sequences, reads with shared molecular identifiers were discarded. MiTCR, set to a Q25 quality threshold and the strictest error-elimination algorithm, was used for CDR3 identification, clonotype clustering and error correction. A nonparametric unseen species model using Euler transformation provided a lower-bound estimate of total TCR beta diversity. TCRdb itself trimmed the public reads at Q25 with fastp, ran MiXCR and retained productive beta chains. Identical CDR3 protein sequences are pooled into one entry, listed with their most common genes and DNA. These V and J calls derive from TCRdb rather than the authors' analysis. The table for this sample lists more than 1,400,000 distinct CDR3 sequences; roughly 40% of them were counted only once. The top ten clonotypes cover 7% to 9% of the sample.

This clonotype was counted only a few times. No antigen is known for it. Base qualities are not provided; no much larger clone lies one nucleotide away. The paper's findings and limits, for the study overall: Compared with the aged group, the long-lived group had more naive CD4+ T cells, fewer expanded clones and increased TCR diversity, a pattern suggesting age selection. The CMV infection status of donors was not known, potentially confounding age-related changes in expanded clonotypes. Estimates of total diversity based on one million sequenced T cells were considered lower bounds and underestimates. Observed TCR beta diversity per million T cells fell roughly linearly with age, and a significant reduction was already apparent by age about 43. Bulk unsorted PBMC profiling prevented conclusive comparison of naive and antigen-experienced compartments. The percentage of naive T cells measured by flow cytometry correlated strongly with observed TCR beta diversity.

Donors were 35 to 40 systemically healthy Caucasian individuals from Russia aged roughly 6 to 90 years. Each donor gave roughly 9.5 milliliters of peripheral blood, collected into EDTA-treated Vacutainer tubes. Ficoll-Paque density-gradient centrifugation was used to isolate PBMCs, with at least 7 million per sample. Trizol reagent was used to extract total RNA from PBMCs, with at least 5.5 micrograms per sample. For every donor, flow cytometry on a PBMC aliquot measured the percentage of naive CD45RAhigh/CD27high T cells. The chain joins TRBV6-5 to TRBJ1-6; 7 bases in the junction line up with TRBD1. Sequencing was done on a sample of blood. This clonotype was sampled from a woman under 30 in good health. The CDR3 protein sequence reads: CASRLGQSDSPLHF. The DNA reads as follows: TGTGCCAGCAGACTGGGACAGTCAGATTCACCCCTCCACTTT.